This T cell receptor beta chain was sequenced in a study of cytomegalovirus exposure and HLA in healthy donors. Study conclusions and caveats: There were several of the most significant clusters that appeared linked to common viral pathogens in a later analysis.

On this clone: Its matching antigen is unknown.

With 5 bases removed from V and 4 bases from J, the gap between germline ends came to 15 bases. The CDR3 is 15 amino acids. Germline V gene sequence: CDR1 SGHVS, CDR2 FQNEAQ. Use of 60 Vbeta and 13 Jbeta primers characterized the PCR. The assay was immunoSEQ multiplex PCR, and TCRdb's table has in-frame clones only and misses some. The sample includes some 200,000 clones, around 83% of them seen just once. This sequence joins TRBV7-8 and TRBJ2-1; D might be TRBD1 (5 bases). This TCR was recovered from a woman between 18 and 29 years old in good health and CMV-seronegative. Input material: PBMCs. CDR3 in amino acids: CASSPMGRPYNEQFF. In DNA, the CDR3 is TGTGCCAGCAGCCCAATGGGGCGACCGTACAATGAGCAGTTCTTC.